This TCR beta chain was observed in a study of OX40 agonist ivuxolimab in advanced cancers. General study findings and limits: CD8+ T cells showed, on average, more clonal expansion than CD4+ cells.

The method was immunoSEQ multiplex PCR; TCRdb's version includes in-frame clones alone and lacks a portion of them. The table includes about 68,000 clones, approximately 81% detected once. The CDR3 is 14 residues long. Germline assignment: CDR1 KGHSH and CDR2 LQKENI. Trimming removed 11 bases from V and 3 bases from J, with 17 bases in between. There are a few counts of this clone. The target antigen is unknown. The rearrangement joins TRBV18 to TRBJ1-5, with a weak D call TRBD1 (5 bases). This sample comprised CD4+ or CD8+ T cells sorted from blood, obtained in a trial of the OX40 agonist ivuxolimab. This clonotype was sampled from an adult with an advanced solid tumor such as melanoma, head and neck, liver or kidney cancer. The CDR3: CASSGGRTNQPQHF. CDR3 nucleotide sequence: TGTGCCTCGAGTGGGGGGAGGACCAATCAGCCCCAGCATTTT.